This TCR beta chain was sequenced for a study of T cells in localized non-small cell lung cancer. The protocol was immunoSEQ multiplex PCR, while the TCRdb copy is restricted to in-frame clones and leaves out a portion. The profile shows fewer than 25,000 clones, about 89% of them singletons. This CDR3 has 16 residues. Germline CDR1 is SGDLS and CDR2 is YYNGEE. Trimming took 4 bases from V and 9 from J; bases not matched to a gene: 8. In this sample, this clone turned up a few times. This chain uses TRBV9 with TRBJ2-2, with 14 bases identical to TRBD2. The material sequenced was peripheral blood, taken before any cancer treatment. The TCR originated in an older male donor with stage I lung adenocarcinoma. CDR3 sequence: CASSFKTSGGARELFF. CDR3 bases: TGTGCCAGCAGCTTCAAGACTAGCGGGGGGGCTAGGGAGCTGTTTTTT.